The 26 T cell receptor beta chains below were found in one sample sequenced in a study of T cells in Graves' hyperthyroidism and ophthalmopathy. From RNA transcripts, TCR beta CDR3 regions were amplified. The HTBI primer set drove a first-round RT-PCR of the TCR CDR3. TCRdb passed the multiplex PCR reads through MiXCR, listing each CDR3 protein once. The repertoire consists of about half a million distinct CDR3 sequences, with around 24% occurring once and the leading ten covering roughly 12%. Sequenced sample: blood. These receptor sequences come from a woman in her 30s with Graves' ophthalmopathy.

There are a few counts of this clonotype. CDR3 bases: TGTGCCAGCAGTGGTACTAGCACCGGGGAGCTGTTTTTT. Translated, it gives CASSGTSTGELFF. The chain employs TRBV2 and TRBJ2-2, with D tentatively TRBD2 (5 bases). The CDR3 runs 13 residues. In germline, CDR1 is SNHLY, CDR2 FYNNEI. Trimming took 4 bases from V and 4 from J, leaving 7 bases between them. Complete variable domain (other parts from reference TRBV2 and TRBJ2-2): EPEVTQTPSHQVTQMGQEVILRCVPISNHLYFYWYRQILGQKVEFLVSFYNNEISEKSEIFDDQFSVERPDGSNFTLKIRSTKLEDSAMYFCASSGTSTGELFFGEGSRLTVL.

This clonotype was found a few times. The V call is TRBV27, the J call TRBJ2-2; 7 nucleotides agree with TRBD1. V trimming: 5 bases; J trimming: 7 bases; junction bases outside the gene matches: 16. The germline CDR1 and CDR2 sequences are MNHEY and SMNVEV (reference sequence). CDR3 length: 17 amino acids. CDR3 amino acids: CASSNLLKTGTNGELFF. In DNA form, the CDR3 reads TGTGCCAGCAGTAACCTCTTGAAGACAGGGACCAACGGGGAGCTGTTTTTT.

The V and J genes are TRBV6-1 and TRBJ2-6; D may be TRBD2 (5 bases). This CDR3 contains 16 residues. Deletions cut 7 bases from V and 3 bases from J, with 16 bases between. The germline V gene encodes CDR1 MNHNS and CDR2 SASEGT. The CDR3 spells CASTIGEGGGANVLTF. CDR3 in DNA: TGTGCCAGCACCATAGGAGAGGGTGGTGGGGCCAACGTCCTGACTTTC.

This clonotype was seen repeatedly, ten times or more. V is TRBV6-2 or TRBV6-3 and J is TRBJ2-7, with 9 bases fitting TRBD1. Germline V gene data show CDR1 as MNHEY and CDR2 as SVGEGT. CDR3 size: 15 residues. With V trimmed by 6 bases and J by 2 bases, 8 bases remained unmatched. The CDR3 coding sequence is TGTGCCAGCAGCAACCCGGGACAGGGTCCCTACGAGCAGTACTTC. Its translation is CASSNPGQGPYEQYF.

This clonotype has a count of ten or more. The chain has TRBV4-1 and TRBJ2-5; D uncertain. The V end lost 4 bases, the J end lost 1 base, and 13 bases lay between the germline ends. Germline V gives CDR1 MGHRA, CDR2 YSYEKL. The CDR3 extends over 15 amino acids. In nucleotides, the CDR3 is TGCGCCAGCAGCCTCTTGTTTAACACCCAAGAGACCCAGTACTTC. Translated: CASSLLFNTQETQYF.

This chain joins TRBV6-1 and TRBJ2-7; the match to TRBD2 covers 8 bases. The CDR3 is 13 residues long. J lost 7 bases, V lost 6 bases, and 8 bases had no gene match. Germline V gene sequence: CDR1 MNHNS, CDR2 SASEGT. CDR3 in DNA: TGTGCCAGCAGCCCGACTAGCGCAGGGGAGCAGTACTTC. Its protein product is CASSPTSAGEQYF.

This rearrangement joins TRBV7-6 to TRBJ2-5; weak D call: TRBD2 (6 bases). Germline V gives CDR1 SGHVS, CDR2 FNYEAQ. There are 16 residues in the CDR3. V was shortened by 5 bases and J by 4 bases, with 20 bases between the two germline ends. For the CDR3, the DNA is TGTGCCAGCAGCCCCCCCCGGGCGGGAATGGGAGAGACCCAGTACTTC. Its translation: CASSPPRAGMGETQYF.

This clonotype was detected ten times or more. This chain uses TRBV10-3 with TRBJ2-7, with TRBD2 matching 8 bases. Germline CDR1 ENHRY, CDR2 SYGVKD. The V segment lost 2 bases and the J segment 6 bases; nucleotides outside the gene matches: 18. The CDR3 consists of 18 residues. The CDR3 region is CAISEKSLGLASWGEQYF. For the CDR3, the DNA is TGTGCCATCAGTGAGAAGTCCCTTGGACTAGCTTCATGGGGCGAGCAGTACTTC.

The sample holds many counts of this clonotype. The chain couples TRBV12-3 or TRBV12-4 to TRBJ1-5, with D possibly TRBD1 on 5 matching bases. The CDR3 contains 17 residues. V lost 4 bases and J 0 bases, leaving 16 bases between the germline ends. Here the CDR3 reads CASSSPSTAYSNQPQHF. In nucleotides, the CDR3 is TGTGCCAGCAGTTCCCCGTCGACAGCTTATAGCAATCAGCCCCAGCATTTT.

This clonotype has at least ten counts. The chain joins TRBV7-3 to TRBJ2-7; 12 bases fit TRBD2. Germline V CDR1 and CDR2: SGHTA, FQGTGA. Trimming at V came to 3 bases and at J to 4 bases, leaving 7 bases not matched to a gene. This CDR3 has 16 residues. The CDR3 DNA reads TGTGCCAGCAGCTTGGGGGGGACTAGCGGGCCGTACGAGCAGTACTTC. This sequence encodes CASSLGGTSGPYEQYF.

This clonotype was seen at least ten times. V usage is TRBV6-5 and J usage is TRBJ2-5; 7 nucleotides agree with TRBD1. Germline loops: CDR1 MNHEY, CDR2 SVGAGI. This CDR3 is 16 amino acids long. J lost 1 base, V lost 0 bases, and 5 bases had no gene match. In nucleotides, the CDR3 is TGTGCCAGCAGTTACTCTGAGGGACAGACCCAAGAGACCCAGTACTTC. Encoded protein: CASSYSEGQTQETQYF.

The V call is TRBV6-2 or TRBV6-3, the J call TRBJ1-5, with 8 bases matching TRBD1. This CDR3 has 18 residues. Trimming removed 6 bases from V and 0 bases from J; junction bases left unmatched: 13. Germline CDR1 and CDR2: MNHEY and SVGEGT. The CDR3 nucleotides are TGTGCCAGCAGGGTTAGAACAGGGGGGGGATATAGCAATCAGCCCCAGCATTTT. Its translation is CASRVRTGGGYSNQPQHF.

The chain links TRBV6-1 to TRBJ2-5, with a possible D match to TRBD2 (7 bases). Germline loops: CDR1 MNHNS, CDR2 SASEGT. The CDR3 has 14 residues. Trimming took 3 bases from V and 6 from J, leaving 14 bases between them. Here the CDR3 reads CASSDGGGGQTQYF. For the CDR3, the DNA is TGTGCCAGCAGTGATGGGGGGGGCGGACAGACCCAGTACTTC.

This clonotype was observed a handful of times. The J gene is TRBJ2-7, the V gene TRBV5-1; D perhaps matches TRBD2 (5 bases). This CDR3 has 12 residues. CDR1 SGHRS and CDR2 YFSETQ come from the germline V gene. V was cut by 5 bases and J by 5 bases, with 11 bases left in between. CDR3: CASRAFGDEQYF. The CDR3 region has the DNA TGCGCCAGCAGAGCCTTCGGGGACGAGCAGTACTTC.

This clonotype was picked up a small number of times. This chain links TRBV9 with TRBJ2-2; no reliable D call. The CDR3 has 13 residues. CDR1 SGDLS and CDR2 YYNGEE come from the germline V gene. Trimming left V 4 bases short and J 6 bases short, with 10 bases between. CDR3 sequence: CASSPEVPGELFF. In DNA form, the CDR3 reads TGTGCCAGCAGCCCAGAGGTACCCGGGGAGCTGTTTTTT.

This clonotype has only a few counts. This chain uses TRBV3-1 with TRBJ2-2; 8 nucleotides line up with TRBD2. Trimming removed 1 base from V and 7 bases from J; junction bases left unmatched: 11. This CDR3 comprises 17 residues. Germline assignment: CDR1 LGHDT and CDR2 YNNKEL (reference sequence). The CDR3 DNA sequence: TGTGCCAGCAGCCAAGGACCCGGGGGGGCGCGGGGCGGGGAGCTGTTTTTT. The encoded protein is CASSQGPGGARGGELFF.

This chain connects TRBV6-5 to TRBJ2-5; D is perhaps TRBD2 (6 bases). Trimming shortened V by 0 bases and J by 2 bases, and 7 bases separated the two germline ends. Germline loops: CDR1 MNHEY, CDR2 SVGAGI. The CDR3 is 14 residues long. The CDR3 region has the DNA TGTGCCAGCAGTTACTCCCGGGAGCAAGAGACCCAGTACTTC. This gives the protein CASSYSREQETQYF.

This clonotype was seen at least ten times. The rearrangement uses TRBV7-9 and TRBJ2-5, with D perhaps matching TRBD1 or TRBD2 (5 bases each). V was trimmed by 7 bases and J by 7 bases, leaving 13 bases between them. The CDR3 sequence is 12 residues long. CDR1 is SEHNR and CDR2 is FQNEAQ in the germline V gene (reference sequence). The CDR3 DNA reads TGTGCCAGCACTATGGGGACCGGGACCCAGTACTTC. This codes for CASTMGTGTQYF.

This clonotype has a count of ten or more. This rearrangement joins TRBV27 to TRBJ2-7, with 7 bases matching TRBD1. Germline-derived CDR1 and CDR2 are MNHEY and SMNVEV (reference sequence). The CDR3 runs 14 residues. Trimming cost V 6 bases and J 0 bases; bases outside gene matches: 5. CDR3 sequence (DNA): TGTGCCAGCAGGCCCGGACAGGTCTCCTACGAGCAGTACTTC. Protein: CASRPGQVSYEQYF.

At least ten counts were recorded for this clonotype. The chain employs TRBV7-8 and TRBJ2-5; no definite D call. From germline, CDR1 is SGHVS and CDR2 FQNEAQ. Trimming left V 6 bases short and J 2 bases short, with 16 bases between. This CDR3 region has 15 residues. The CDR3 DNA sequence: TGTGCCAGCAGACACTTCTTGGGGATACAAGAGACCCAGTACTTC. Protein product: CASRHFLGIQETQYF.

This clonotype was counted at least ten times. The rearrangement uses TRBV5-1 and TRBJ1-1, with D possibly matching TRBD1 (5 bases). With 5 bases removed from V and 2 bases from J, the gap between germline ends came to 13 bases. The germline V gene has CDR1 SGHRS and CDR2 YFSETQ. This CDR3 is built from 14 residues. In nucleotides, the CDR3 is TGCGCCAGCAGTATTGGGGCGGATAACACTGAAGCTTTCTTT. It codes for CASSIGADNTEAFF.

The CDR3 DNA reads as TGTGCCAGCAGACCCGGGACAGATAGCAATCAGCCCCAGCATTTT. Its protein is CASRPGTDSNQPQHF. The J gene is TRBJ1-5, the V gene TRBV12-3 or TRBV12-4; 7 bases are shared with TRBD1. The CDR3 loop spans 15 amino acids. The V and J ends lost 6 bases and 0 bases, in that order; junction bases with no gene match: 5.

This clonotype occurred many times. The V call is TRBV13, the J call TRBJ1-3; D uncertain. Germline CDR1 reads PRHDT; CDR2 reads FYEKMQ (reference sequence). V was trimmed by 0 bases and J by 0 bases, leaving 6 bases between them. The CDR3 loop spans 15 amino acids. CDR3: CASSLGAVSGNTIYF. CDR3 DNA: TGTGCCAGCAGCTTAGGCGCAGTCTCTGGAAACACCATATATTTT.

This clonotype showed up many times. The rearrangement joins TRBV7-2 to TRBJ2-7; 7 bases align to TRBD2. Germline values: CDR1 SGHTA, CDR2 FQGNSA. After removal of 0 bases from V and 2 bases from J, the junction contained 7 bases not matched to a gene. CDR3 length: 16 residues. CDR3 in amino acids: CASSLAGGMRAYEQYF. The CDR3 coding sequence is TGTGCCAGCAGCTTAGCGGGGGGGATGCGCGCCTACGAGCAGTACTTC.

This clonotype was detected ten times or more. The gene calls are TRBV4-2 and TRBJ1-1; 7 nucleotides match TRBD1. V lost 2 bases and J lost 1; bases outside the gene matches: 10. CDR1 and CDR2 (germline): LGHNA, YNFKEQ. The CDR3 covers 17 residues. The CDR3 nucleotides are TGTGCCAGCAGCCAACCGGGAGGGGGCGGTCCGAACACTGAAGCTTTCTTT. Translation gives CASSQPGGGGPNTEAFF.

This clonotype came up many times. The V gene is TRBV6-2 or TRBV6-3, the J gene TRBJ1-5; D might be TRBD1 (5 bases). Germline loops: CDR1 MNHEY, CDR2 SVGEGT. The CDR3 sequence is 17 residues long. Trimming stripped 2 bases from V and 7 bases from J, with 21 bases between. The CDR3 loop reads CASSYPGNWGLEQPQHF. The CDR3 DNA is TGTGCCAGCAGTTACCCAGGCAATTGGGGGTTGGAACAGCCCCAGCATTTT.